Listed here are 14 T cell receptor beta chains from one sample, sequenced in a study of CD8 T cells in Susac syndrome. An input of about 0.45 to 1 ug of RNA was subjected to reverse transcription using random hexamers. TCRdb redid the calling of the immunoSEQ multiplex PCR reads with MiXCR, one entry per CDR3 protein. The repertoire includes hundreds of thousands of distinct CDR3 sequences, about 94% of them detected once, and approximately 0.15% sits in the top ten. The material sequenced was CD4+ T cells from PBMCs. These TCRs come from a human donor with Susac syndrome.

The chain employs TRBV7-3 and TRBJ2-2; TRBD2 agrees at 7 bases. Trimming cost V 2 bases and J 2 bases; bases outside gene matches: 2. There are 15 residues in the CDR3. Germline loops: CDR1 SGHTA, CDR2 FQGTGA. The CDR3 bases are TGTGCCAGCAGCTTAGCTAGCGGAAACACCGGGGAGCTGTTTTTT. Translating it yields CASSLASGNTGELFF. Complete variable domain (other parts from reference TRBV7-3 and TRBJ2-2): GAGVSQTPSNKVTEKGKYVELRCDPISGHTALYWYRQSLGQGPEFLIYFQGTGAADDSGLPNDRFFAVRPEGSVSTLKIQRTERGDSAVYLCASSLASGNTGELFFGEGSRLTVL.

The gene calls are TRBV9 and TRBJ2-5; D is unresolved. The CDR3 has 14 residues. V was pared by 0 bases and J by 0 bases, with 6 bases between. The germline gives CDR1 SGDLS, CDR2 YYNGEE. The CDR3 sequence is CASSVAAYQETQYF. The DNA of the CDR3 is TGTGCCAGCAGCGTAGCAGCGTACCAAGAGACCCAGTACTTC. Full variable domain (outside the CDR3, taken from reference TRBV9 and TRBJ2-5): DSGVTQTPKHLITATGQRVTLRCSPRSGDLSVYWYQQSLDQGLQFLIQYYNGEERAKGNILERFSAQQFPDLHSELNLSSLELGDSALYFCASSVAAYQETQYFGPGTRLLVL.

The V call is TRBV20-1, the J call TRBJ2-5; no clear D. CDR1 is DFQATT and CDR2 is SNEGSKA in the germline V gene (reference sequence). This CDR3 contains 14 residues. V gave up 6 bases and J gave up 0 bases, with 14 bases separating them. CDR3 loop: CSAPLAQDQETQYF. The CDR3 DNA is TGCAGTGCCCCTCTGGCTCAGGACCAAGAGACCCAGTACTTC.

The V call is TRBV30, the J call TRBJ1-4, with TRBD1 matching 8 bases. The ends lost 5 bases at V and 8 bases at J; junction bases unmatched: 10. Germline lookup yields CDR1 GTSNPN and CDR2 SVGIG (reference sequence). This CDR3 contains 14 residues. The CDR3 region has the DNA TGTGCCTGGGGTTCGGACAGGGCCAGGGAAAAACTGTTTTTT. It translates to CAWGSDRAREKLFF. Based on the CDR3 plus reference TRBV30 and TRBJ1-4, the full variable domain is SQTIHQWPATLVQPVGSPLSLECTVEGTSNPNLYWYRQAAGRGLQLLFYSVGIGQISSEVPQNLSASRPQDRQFILSSKKLLLSDSGFYLCAWGSDRAREKLFFGSGTQLSVL.

The V call is TRBV29-1, the J call TRBJ2-3; 7 nucleotides align to TRBD2. The CDR3 has 14 amino acids. After removal of 3 bases from V and 3 bases from J, the junction contained 6 bases not matched to a gene. CDR1 SQVTM and CDR2 ANQGSEA come from the germline V gene. CDR3 sequence reads: CSVDGGLETDTQYF. The CDR3, as DNA: TGCAGCGTTGACGGAGGACTAGAGACAGATACGCAGTATTTT.

As for this clonotype: At one boundary the junction diverges from the germline segment, which might be a read error. V gene TRBV7-7 combines with J gene TRBJ2-5; D uncertain. This CDR3 comprises 13 residues. The V gene's germline CDR1 is SSHAT and CDR2 FNYEAQ (reference sequence). CDR3 in amino acids: CASSLLESGTQYF. The CDR3 nucleotides read TGTGCTAGCAGCTTATTGGAGTCAGGGACCCAGTACTTC.

The chain links TRBV5-4 to TRBJ1-1; D ambiguous. The V end was cut by 5 bases, the J end by 3 bases, with 17 bases between. Germline CDR1 is SGHNT and CDR2 is YYREEE (reference sequence). This CDR3 contains 15 residues. The CDR3 DNA follows: TGTGCCAGCAGAAAGAAAGTCGTTGGGGACACTGAAGCTTTCTTT. Translated, it gives CASRKKVVGDTEAFF.

This rearrangement joins TRBV18 to TRBJ1-4, with a weak D call TRBD1 (5 bases). V gave up 3 bases and J gave up 8 bases, with 13 bases separating them. Germline V gene sequence: CDR1 KGHSH, CDR2 LQKENI. The CDR3 has 14 residues. The CDR3 region is CASSPGARGEKLFF. In nucleotides, the CDR3 is TGTGCCAGCTCACCCGGGGCCCGGGGAGAAAAACTGTTTTTT.

The chain recombines TRBV11-2 with TRBJ2-6; D tentatively fits TRBD1 or TRBD2 (6 bases each). Trimming removed 5 bases from V and 3 bases from J, with 11 bases in between. The CDR3 is 15 amino acids. CDR1 and CDR2 (germline): SGHAT, FQNNGV. In DNA, the CDR3 is TGTGCCAGCAGCGGGGGGCTTGGTGGGGCCAACGTCCTGACTTTC. Encoded protein: CASSGGLGGANVLTF.

This rearrangement joins TRBV9 to TRBJ2-2; D perhaps matches TRBD2 (7 bases). Germline CDR1 and CDR2: SGDLS and YYNGEE. The CDR3 length is 16 residues. V lost 4 bases and J 5 bases, leaving 18 bases between the germline ends. As DNA, the CDR3 is TGTGCCAGCAGCCCATACGGGGGGCAGGGTACCGGGGAGCTGTTTTTT. It yields the protein CASSPYGGQGTGELFF.

The chain uses TRBV24-1 and TRBJ2-7; possible D gene TRBD1, 6 bases. The CDR3 extends over 12 amino acids. V lost 3 bases to trimming and J lost 7 bases, with 9 bases between them. Germline-derived CDR1 and CDR2 are KGHDR and SFDVKD. Here the CDR3 DNA reads TGTGCCACCAGTGATAGGGGGAATGAGCAGTACTTC. Protein product: CATSDRGNEQYF.

The rearrangement joins TRBV6-2 or TRBV6-3 to TRBJ1-5; tentatively, D is TRBD1 (5 bases). This CDR3 has 15 residues. Germline CDR1 is MNHEY and CDR2 is SVGEGT. V lost 5 bases and J 5 bases, leaving 16 bases between the germline ends. The chain's CDR3 is CASSPPWGEDQPQHF. CDR3 in DNA: TGTGCCAGCAGTCCACCCTGGGGGGAAGATCAGCCCCAGCATTTT.

CDR3 sequence reads: CASSFGQFTDTQYF. DNA of the CDR3: TGTGCCAGCAGCTTCGGGCAGTTCACAGATACGCAGTATTTT. The rearrangement joins TRBV7-2 to TRBJ2-3; D gene unclear. Per the germline V gene, CDR1 is SGHTA and CDR2 is FQGNSA. Trimming shortened V by 3 bases and J by 2 bases, and 9 bases separated the two germline ends. CDR3 length: 14 amino acids.

The chain recombines TRBV5-4 with TRBJ1-6, with TRBD1 identical over 10 bases. Germline loops: CDR1 SGHNT, CDR2 YYREEE (reference sequence). J gave up 7 bases and V 3 bases, and 1 base lay outside the gene matches. The CDR3 loop spans 14 amino acids. DNA of the CDR3: TGTGCCAGCAGCTGGGACAGGGGAAATTCACCCCTCCACTTT. It is translated as CASSWDRGNSPLHF.